This TCR beta chain originates from a study of early T cells in non-severe SARS-CoV-2 infection. Looking at the study overall: It was bulk RNA from unsorted whole blood that was sequenced, and the chains were unpaired. Overall study results and limits: VDJdb-based annotation leaned toward anti-spike CD8 responses and missed private and CD4 specificities.

In regard to this clonotype: The antigen is undetermined.

Individual cDNA molecules received unique molecular identifiers. One entry per CDR3 protein, called by TCRdb with MiXCR from the 5' RACE reads. The data contain 55,000 to 80,000 distinct CDR3 sequences, approximately 10% of them singletons. The source is an adult who was a healthcare worker with PCR-confirmed SARS-CoV-2 infection or an uninfected control (not recorded which). This material consisted of whole blood, taken at baseline.

CDR3 bases: TGTGCCAGCAGCTCCAGTCGCATACTAGATACGCAGTATTTT. As protein: CASSSSRILDTQYF. The chain is built from TRBV5-4 and TRBJ2-3; D is ambiguous. CDR3 length: 14 residues. CDR1 and CDR2 (germline): SGHNT, YYREEE (reference sequence). The germline V and J ends were trimmed by 3 bases and 5 bases, with 13 bases remaining between them. Full variable domain (remainder filled in from reference TRBV5-4 and TRBJ2-3): ETGVTQSPTHLIKTRGQQVTLRCSSQSGHNTVSWYQQALGQGPQFIFQYYREEENGRGNFPPRFSGLQFPNYSSELNVNALELDDSALYLCASSSSRILDTQYFGPGTRLTVL.